This T cell receptor (beta chain) was identified during a study of a mutant IDH1 vaccine in newly diagnosed glioma. The wider study: Vaccination was launched 4-6 weeks after radiotherapy alone, or with temozolomide cycles.

As for time point: week 35, safety follow-up. Vaccinated patients received 300 ug of mutant IDH1 20-mer peptide per dose, with topical imiquimod. Eight vaccinations were given in weeks 1, 3, 5, 7, 11, 15, 19 and 23. New IDH1-mutant, ATRX-lost WHO grade 3 or 4 astrocytomas occurred in donors. Of note for this clone: Its antigen is unknown.

The table came from immunoSEQ multiplex PCR; TCRdb's copy has only in-frame clones and leaves some out. This repertoire shows tens of thousands of clones, 88% found once; its top ten account for around 5.7%. The material sequenced was PBMCs, taken from a glioma patient whose treatment included an IDH1 peptide vaccine. This receptor was taken from a woman in her thirties or forties with glioma.

The CDR3 DNA reads as TGTGCCAGCAGTCGACAGGGGTTTGGGTACGAGCAGTACTTC. Translated: CASSRQGFGYEQYF. V usage is TRBV6-5 and J usage is TRBJ2-7; TRBD1 aligns across 8 bases. Losses at the gene ends were 5 bases for V and 4 bases for J; bases not matched to a gene: 7. CDR1 MNHEY and CDR2 SVGAGI come from the germline V gene. CDR3 length equals 14 residues.